Presented here are 23 T cell receptor beta chains from one specimen sequenced in a study of blood T cell repertoires in COVID-19. Libraries were prepared by immunoSEQ multiplex PCR; TCRdb keeps only in-frame clonotypes and omits some of them. The table records around 200,000 clones, roughly 83% of them present only once. Sequencing used peripheral blood. These receptors came from a woman between 40 and 55 years old with COVID-19, enrolled during active disease.

The rearrangement uses TRBV11-2 and TRBJ2-1, with 9 nucleotides matching TRBD2. The germline gives CDR1 SGHAT, CDR2 FQNNGV. Trimming cost V 5 bases and J 8 bases; bases outside gene matches: 19. The CDR3 runs 18 residues. This chain's CDR3 is CASSVGPGIGGRAYEQFF. In nucleotides, the CDR3 is TGTGCCAGCAGCGTAGGCCCTGGAATCGGCGGGAGGGCCTATGAGCAGTTCTTC.

This clone was counted at least ten times. The V gene is TRBV4-1, the J gene TRBJ1-6; 8 bases align to TRBD1. CDR1 and CDR2 from the germline V gene are MGHRA and YSYEKL. The CDR3 extends over 16 amino acids. V lost 3 bases, J lost 10 bases, and 11 bases stayed unmatched. In nucleotides, the CDR3 is TGCGCCAGCAGCCATACCCAGGGGGCTAAAGGCTCACCCCTCCACTTT. This codes for CASSHTQGAKGSPLHF.

V is TRBV5-5 and J is TRBJ1-2, with TRBD1 identical over 9 bases. V was clipped by 4 bases and J by 8 bases; unmatched bases: 6. In germline, CDR1 is SGHKS, CDR2 YYEKEE (reference sequence). CDR3 length: 13 amino acids. CDR3 amino acids: CASSQQGARGYTF. Written as DNA, the CDR3 is TGTGCCAGCAGCCAACAGGGGGCGCGGGGCTACACCTTC.

This chain connects TRBV5-1 to TRBJ1-6, with D unclear. The germline V gene encodes CDR1 SGHRS and CDR2 YFSETQ. The CDR3 is 15 residues long. Trimming took 2 bases from V and 8 from J, leaving 14 bases between them. Here the CDR3 DNA reads TGCGCCAGCAGCTTACTGAGTCTAGAGGATTCACCCCTCCACTTT. Encoded protein: CASSLLSLEDSPLHF.

This sequence joins TRBV7-9 and TRBJ1-1; 8 nucleotides align to TRBD1. Losses at the gene ends were 0 bases for V and 5 bases for J; bases not matched to a gene: 8. In germline, CDR1 is SEHNR, CDR2 FQNEAQ (reference sequence). This CDR3 region has 16 residues. The CDR3 loop is CASSLAGTGWVTEAFF. The CDR3, as DNA: TGTGCCAGCAGCTTAGCGGGGACAGGTTGGGTAACTGAAGCTTTCTTT.

The V call is TRBV6-2 or TRBV6-3, the J call TRBJ2-1; D is unresolved. The V and J ends lost 5 bases and 15 bases respectively, with 14 bases between them. Germline V gives CDR1 MNHEY, CDR2 SVGEGT. The CDR3 contains 11 residues. For the CDR3, the DNA is TGTGCCAGCAGTAACTATTATACACGGTTCTTC. It yields the protein CASSNYYTRFF.

The chain employs TRBV19 and TRBJ1-1; 7 bases are shared with TRBD1. The CDR3 has 16 amino acids. V was clipped by 11 bases and J by 5 bases; unmatched bases: 20. Germline-derived CDR1 and CDR2 are LNHDA and SQIVND (reference sequence). The CDR3 loop reads CAVRGRDSPMETEAFF. The CDR3 DNA reads TGTGCCGTCCGGGGGCGGGACAGTCCTATGGAGACTGAAGCTTTCTTT.

The V and J genes are TRBV5-1 and TRBJ1-2; D uncertain. The length of the CDR3 is 15 residues. Trimming removed 0 bases at V and 8 bases at J, with 17 bases between. Germline V gene lookup returns CDR1 SGHRS and CDR2 YFSETQ. The CDR3: CASSLAYGVTRGYTF. CDR3 bases: TGCGCCAGCAGCTTGGCCTACGGAGTCACGCGGGGCTACACCTTC.

The rearrangement links TRBV4-1 to TRBJ2-2, with D unclear. The ends were cut back, 4 bases at V and 1 base at J, with 13 bases in the middle. The V gene's germline CDR1 is MGHRA and CDR2 YSYEKL. There are 16 residues in the CDR3. The CDR3 DNA sequence: TGCGCCAGCAGCCCTCCCACATCCCTGAACACCGGGGAGCTGTTTTTT. Translation gives CASSPPTSLNTGELFF.

The chain uses TRBV7-8 and TRBJ1-1, with TRBD1 matching over 7 bases. This CDR3 comprises 13 residues. In germline, CDR1 is SGHVS, CDR2 FQNEAQ. The trim removed 5 bases at V and 3 bases at J, leaving 3 bases unmatched. The CDR3 sequence is CASSRQGDTEAFF. In DNA form, the CDR3 reads TGTGCCAGCAGCCGACAGGGCGACACTGAAGCTTTCTTT. The full variable domain, with the rest looked up from reference TRBV7-8 and TRBJ1-1, is GAGVSQSPRYKVAKRGQDVALRCDPISGHVSLFWYQQALGQGPEFLTYFQNEAQLDKSGLPSDRFFAERPEGSVSTLKIQRTQQEDSAVYLCASSRQGDTEAFFGQGTRLTVV.

The V call is TRBV19, the J call TRBJ1-1; maybe TRBD1 (5 bases). The germline V gene encodes CDR1 LNHDA and CDR2 SQIVND (reference sequence). This CDR3 comprises 13 residues. The ends were cut back, 5 bases at V and 3 bases at J, with 10 bases in the middle. The chain's CDR3 is CASSAGLDTEAFF. The CDR3 DNA follows: TGTGCCAGTAGTGCAGGGTTGGACACTGAAGCTTTCTTT.

The chain recombines TRBV10-3 with TRBJ1-3; weak D call: TRBD1 (5 bases). Germline CDR1 ENHRY, CDR2 SYGVKD. CDR3 length: 14 amino acids. V lost 5 bases and J 2 bases, leaving 10 bases between the germline ends. CDR3 bases: TGTGCCATCAGTTCAACGGGGGCTGGAAACACCATATATTTT. Translated, it gives CAISSTGAGNTIYF.

The chain employs TRBV3-1 (or the pseudogene TRBV3-2) and TRBJ2-7; D gene uncertain. Germline CDR1 reads LGHDT; CDR2 reads YNNKEL (reference sequence). The CDR3 contains 11 residues. V lost 1 base and J 12 bases, leaving 10 bases between the germline ends. CDR3 protein: CASSQGGFRYF. CDR3 in DNA: TGTGCCAGCAGCCAAGGAGGATTTCGGTACTTC.

This clone was seen once. The chain carries TRBV11-1 and TRBJ2-4; 12 bases are shared with TRBD1. Germline-derived CDR1 and CDR2 are SGHAT and FQDESV (reference sequence). This CDR3 spans 16 amino acids. With 4 bases clipped from V and 8 bases from J, the junction kept 9 bases outside the gene matches. CDR3 sequence reads: CASSSRGQGASYIQYF. In DNA, the CDR3 is TGTGCCAGCAGCTCGAGGGGACAGGGGGCGAGTTACATTCAGTACTTC.

This clone was recorded once. This chain uses TRBV19 with TRBJ2-7; no definite D call. This CDR3 is built from 15 residues. Germline V gene lookup returns CDR1 LNHDA and CDR2 SQIVND (reference sequence). Trimming pared 5 bases from V and 0 bases from J, leaving 14 bases between. The CDR3 protein is CASSLMTEPSYEQYF. CDR3 sequence (DNA): TGTGCCAGTAGTCTGATGACGGAGCCCTCCTACGAGCAGTACTTC.

The CDR3 region is CASSYSSASGQETQYF. The DNA of the CDR3 is TGTGCCAGCAGTTACTCTTCGGCTAGCGGGCAAGAGACCCAGTACTTC. The chain links TRBV6-5 to TRBJ2-5, with TRBD2 matching 8 bases. V was pared by 0 bases and J by 2 bases, with 5 bases of the junction left unmatched. CDR1 MNHEY and CDR2 SVGAGI come from the germline V gene. CDR3 size: 16 residues.

The chain links TRBV6-5 to TRBJ1-1; D perhaps matches TRBD1 (5 bases). The CDR3 loop spans 14 amino acids. Trimming shortened V by 0 bases and J by 7 bases, and 12 bases separated the two germline ends. Germline-derived CDR1 and CDR2 are MNHEY and SVGAGI. The DNA of the CDR3 is TGTGCCAGCAGTTACTCTATCGGGGGGGGTGAAGCTTTCTTT. Translating it yields CASSYSIGGGEAFF.

This chain uses TRBV9 with TRBJ2-5; 7 positions agree with TRBD2. Germline loops: CDR1 SGDLS, CDR2 YYNGEE. The ends lost 4 bases at V and 4 bases at J; junction bases unmatched: 7. The CDR3 is 14 amino acids. CDR3 sequence reads: CASSTRTSLETQYF. As DNA, the CDR3 is TGTGCCAGCAGCACCAGGACTAGTTTAGAGACCCAGTACTTC.

The chain links TRBV7-2 to TRBJ2-5; 8 nucleotides line up with TRBD2. With V trimmed by 9 bases and J by 2 bases, 14 bases remained unmatched. CDR3 length: 16 amino acids. Germline loops: CDR1 SGHTA, CDR2 FQGNSA. As DNA, the CDR3 is TGTGCCAGTACCCCAGGGAGCGGGGGAGCTCAAGAGACCCAGTACTTC. This translates into CASTPGSGGAQETQYF.

The CDR3 here is CAQRGASNSGNTIYF. CDR3 nucleotides: TGTGCCCAGCGCGGGGCTTCTAACTCTGGAAACACCATATATTTT. The chain combines TRBV30 with TRBJ1-3, with D tentatively TRBD1 (5 bases). CDR3 length equals 15 residues. Deletions cut 8 bases from V and 0 bases from J, with 17 bases between. From germline, CDR1 is GTSNPN and CDR2 SVGIG (reference sequence).

The rearrangement links TRBV7-6 to TRBJ2-3, with D perhaps TRBD1 (6 bases). The germline V gene encodes CDR1 SGHVS and CDR2 FNYEAQ. CDR3 length equals 14 residues. The germline V and J ends were trimmed by 2 bases and 4 bases, with 10 bases remaining between them. The DNA of the CDR3 is TGTGCCAGCAGCTTACAGGGGCCGGCAGATACGCAGTATTTT. Translated: CASSLQGPADTQYF. The full variable domain, its missing parts supplied by reference TRBV7-6 and TRBJ2-3, is GAGVSQSPRYKVTKRGQDVALRCDPISGHVSLYWYRQALGQGPEFLTYFNYEAQQDKSGLPNDRFSAERPEGSISTLTIQRTEQRDSAMYRCASSLQGPADTQYFGPGTRLTVL.

This sequence joins TRBV5-1 and TRBJ2-3; 10 bases align to TRBD1. Germline V gives CDR1 SGHRS, CDR2 YFSETQ. This CDR3 spans 20 amino acids. J was trimmed by 3 bases and V by 0 bases; bases with no gene match: 16. In DNA form, the CDR3 reads TGCGCCAGCAGCTTGGTTAACCTCCGGACAGGGGGTGAGCGAACAGATACGCAGTATTTT. Encoded protein: CASSLVNLRTGGERTDTQYF.

The rearrangement links TRBV19 to TRBJ1-1; D remains ambiguous. The CDR3 is 14 amino acids. The germline V and J ends were trimmed by 5 bases and 2 bases, with 12 bases remaining between them. CDR1 is LNHDA and CDR2 is SQIVND in the germline V gene (reference sequence). CDR3 loop: CASSWAEPNTEAFF. DNA for the CDR3: TGTGCCAGTAGTTGGGCAGAGCCCAACACTGAAGCTTTCTTT.